Following are 25 T cell receptor beta chains from one sample sequenced in a study of T cell responses to AZD1222 COVID-19 vaccine. Repertoires were generated with immunoSEQ multiplex PCR, while TCRdb's copy carries only in-frame clones and drops some. Here the sample spans some 150,000 clones, 94% being singletons. The sample was peripheral blood, taken on day 0 of AZD1222 vaccination. Receptors were obtained from an adult in good health.

This clone showed up just a few times. The genes are TRBV19 and TRBJ1-1, with 7 nucleotides matching TRBD1. Germline assignment: CDR1 LNHDA and CDR2 SQIVND (reference sequence). CDR3 length equals 13 residues. Losses at the gene ends were 3 bases for V and 6 bases for J; bases not matched to a gene: 4. The CDR3 loop is CASSIYRGPEAFF. The CDR3 bases are TGTGCCAGTAGTATCTACAGGGGTCCTGAAGCTTTCTTT.

The chain recombines TRBV19 with TRBJ1-1, with a weak D call TRBD1 (5 bases). The CDR3 runs 16 residues. V lost 7 bases and J 1 base, leaving 19 bases between the germline ends. The germline V gene encodes CDR1 LNHDA and CDR2 SQIVND (reference sequence). The CDR3 loop is CASIQLTANSNTEAFF. CDR3 nucleotides: TGTGCCAGTATCCAACTGACAGCGAACTCGAACACTGAAGCTTTCTTT.

The chain recombines TRBV12-3 or TRBV12-4 with TRBJ1-2; D is undetermined. V was pared by 3 bases and J by 6 bases, with 8 bases between. The CDR3 is 12 amino acids. CDR3 region: CASSFTDNGYTF. CDR3 bases: TGTGCCAGCAGTTTCACGGATAATGGCTACACCTTC.

The CDR3 protein is CAWNSGQVSNGYTF. CDR3 coding DNA: TGTGCCTGGAATTCGGGACAGGTCAGCAACGGCTACACCTTC. The chain joins TRBV30 to TRBJ1-2, with 8 bases identical to TRBD1. The CDR3 loop spans 14 amino acids. Per the germline V gene, CDR1 is GTSNPN and CDR2 is SVGIG (reference sequence). J was trimmed by 8 bases and V by 4 bases; bases with no gene match: 12.

This clone was observed once. The chain is built from TRBV19 and TRBJ1-1; no clear D. V lost 7 bases and J lost 6, with 15 bases in between. Germline assignment: CDR1 LNHDA and CDR2 SQIVND (reference sequence). CDR3 length: 13 amino acids. As DNA, the CDR3 is TGTGCCAGTATGGCGGACCGGGCCCCTGAAGCTTTCTTT. Its translation: CASMADRAPEAFF.

The V gene is TRBV21-1, the J gene TRBJ2-2; TRBD1 is the table's D call, not checked against the DNA. TRBV21-1 is a known pseudogene. CDR3 length: 16 residues. The CDR3 DNA reads TGTGCCAGCATCCAGTACCAGGGCCTGAACACCGGGGAGCTGTTTTTT. Translation gives CASIQYQGLNTGELFF.

This sequence joins TRBV19 and TRBJ1-6, with D perhaps TRBD1 (5 bases). CDR1 and CDR2 (germline): LNHDA, SQIVND (reference sequence). Trimming took off 2 bases at V and 2 bases at J, with 7 bases between the two ends. The CDR3 is 15 amino acids. CDR3 amino acids: CASSIQGTYNSPLHF. CDR3 DNA sequence: TGTGCCAGTAGTATACAGGGCACCTATAATTCACCCCTCCACTTT.

V gene TRBV6-1 combines with J gene TRBJ2-2, with a tentative D call TRBD1 (6 bases). Germline V CDR1 and CDR2: MNHNS, SASEGT. The CDR3 length is 17 residues. Trimming cost V 2 bases and J 2 bases, with 15 bases left between them. The DNA for the CDR3 is TGTGCCAGCAGTGAACGTCTTAACAGGGTCAACACCGGGGAGCTGTTTTTT. Encoded protein: CASSERLNRVNTGELFF.

The V and J genes are TRBV28 and TRBJ1-2, with 8 bases identical to TRBD1. The CDR3 totals 13 residues. Germline CDR1 is MDHEN and CDR2 is SYDVKM. After removal of 6 bases from V and 8 bases from J, the junction contained 8 bases not matched to a gene. CDR3 DNA: TGTGCCAGCAGAACCAGGGGGCGCGGGGGCTACACCTTC. This sequence encodes CASRTRGRGGYTF.

CDR3 DNA sequence: TGTGCCAGCAGAAGAAACTCCGGGCCGAAGAACGAGCAGTACGTC. Its translation: CASRRNSGPKNEQYV. The chain combines TRBV6-5 with TRBJ2-7; D is uncertain. There are 15 residues in the CDR3. Trimming pared 6 bases from V and 5 bases from J, leaving 20 bases between. The germline CDR1 and CDR2 sequences are MNHEY and SVGAGI.

This chain joins TRBV19 and TRBJ2-5; TRBD1 is a possible D gene (5 bases). V dropped 2 bases and J dropped 4 bases, with 20 bases sitting between them. Germline V gene lookup returns CDR1 LNHDA and CDR2 SQIVND (reference sequence). The CDR3 loop spans 17 amino acids. The DNA for the CDR3 is TGTGCCAGTAGTATACAGGGTGGCCCCTCGGTGGGAGAGACCCAGTACTTC. Encoded protein: CASSIQGGPSVGETQYF. The full variable domain, with the rest looked up from reference TRBV19 and TRBJ2-5, is DGGITQSPKYLFRKEGQNVTLSCEQNLNHDAMYWYRQDPGQGLRLIYYSQIVNDFQKGDIAEGYSVSREKKESFPLTVTSAQKNPTAFYLCASSIQGGPSVGETQYFGPGTRLLVL.

The rearrangement uses TRBV2 and TRBJ1-2; maybe TRBD1 (5 bases). The CDR3 is 13 amino acids. V lost 4 bases to trimming and J lost 3 bases, with 9 bases between them. Germline V gene data show CDR1 as SNHLY and CDR2 as FYNNEI. The CDR3 DNA reads as TGTGCCAGCAGTGTGACAGAAGACTATGGCTACACCTTC. As protein: CASSVTEDYGYTF.

J is TRBJ2-3 and V is TRBV6-4; perhaps TRBD2 as D (5 bases). The CDR3 has 13 amino acids. The germline V gene has CDR1 MRHNA and CDR2 SNTAGT. The V gene lost 3 bases and the J gene lost 8 bases, with 12 bases spanning the gap. The chain's CDR3 is CASSETREGTQYF. In DNA form, the CDR3 reads TGTGCCAGCAGTGAGACGAGGGAAGGTACGCAGTATTTT.

There are a few counts of this clone. V and J are TRBV18 and TRBJ1-1; no firm D call. V gave up 2 bases and J gave up 4 bases, with 8 bases separating them. Germline assignment: CDR1 KGHSH and CDR2 LQKENI. The CDR3 length is 13 residues. The CDR3 DNA is TGTGCCAGCTCACCAAACGAGGGCACTGAAGCTTTCTTT. Protein product: CASSPNEGTEAFF.

V usage is TRBV6-5 and J usage is TRBJ1-6; tentatively, D is TRBD1 (6 bases). Trimming left V 2 bases short and J 1 base short, with 9 bases between. Germline V gene sequence: CDR1 MNHEY, CDR2 SVGAGI. CDR3 size: 16 residues. The CDR3 region has the DNA TGTGCCAGCAGTTACCAGGGGAGTTCCTATAATTCACCCCTCCACTTT. It encodes CASSYQGSSYNSPLHF.

V gene TRBV15 combines with J gene TRBJ2-5; 7 bases are a match to TRBD1. This CDR3 is built from 17 residues. The germline V gene encodes CDR1 LNHNV and CDR2 YYDKDF (reference sequence). The V segment lost 5 bases and the J segment 4 bases; nucleotides outside the gene matches: 16. The CDR3 reads CATSSPRMAGGVETQYF. The DNA for the CDR3 is TGTGCCACCAGCTCCCCTCGTATGGCAGGGGGTGTAGAGACCCAGTACTTC.

CDR3 protein: CASSFSGSGTGELFF. For the CDR3, the DNA is TGTGCCAGCAGCTTTAGCGGGAGTGGAACCGGGGAGCTGTTTTTT. V and J are TRBV7-3 and TRBJ2-2; TRBD2 matches 9 bases. The CDR3 extends over 15 amino acids. V was pared by 3 bases and J by 5 bases, with 4 bases of the junction left unmatched. CDR1 SGHTA and CDR2 FQGTGA come from the germline V gene. Complete variable domain (other parts from reference TRBV7-3 and TRBJ2-2): GAGVSQTPSNKVTEKGKYVELRCDPISGHTALYWYRQSLGQGPEFLIYFQGTGAADDSGLPNDRFFAVRPEGSVSTLKIQRTERGDSAVYLCASSFSGSGTGELFFGEGSRLTVL.

This chain connects TRBV18 to TRBJ1-6; no reliable D call. CDR3 size: 12 residues. V was cut by 6 bases and J by 3 bases, with 3 bases left in between. Germline V lookup: CDR1 KGHSH, CDR2 LQKENI. CDR3 in amino acids: CASSDYNSPLHF. The DNA of the CDR3 is TGTGCCAGCTCTGACTATAATTCACCCCTCCACTTT.

The CDR3 reads CAAGTTYTDTQYF. The CDR3 DNA reads TGTGCGGCGGGGACCACATACACAGATACGCAGTATTTT. The rearrangement links TRBV2 to TRBJ2-3; D might be TRBD2 (6 bases). In germline, CDR1 is SNHLY, CDR2 FYNNEI. This CDR3 has 13 amino acids.

The chain joins TRBV19 to TRBJ1-2, with no clear D. Germline-derived CDR1 and CDR2 are LNHDA and SQIVND (reference sequence). Trimming removed 6 bases from V and 2 bases from J, with 7 bases in between. CDR3 length: 12 residues. The DNA of the CDR3 is TGTGCCAGTAGCCAGCTGAACTATGGCTACACCTTC. Translating gives CASSQLNYGYTF. Full variable domain (rest looked up from reference TRBV19 and TRBJ1-2): DGGITQSPKYLFRKEGQNVTLSCEQNLNHDAMYWYRQDPGQGLRLIYYSQIVNDFQKGDIAEGYSVSREKKESFPLTVTSAQKNPTAFYLCASSQLNYGYTFGSGTRLTVV.

The chain is built from TRBV6-6 and TRBJ1-2; D unclear. The V and J ends lost 6 bases and 3 bases respectively, with 14 bases between them. The CDR3 has 14 amino acids. Germline-derived CDR1 and CDR2 are MNHNY and SVGAGI (reference sequence). The CDR3 DNA reads as TGTGCCAGCAGGCCACCAGGTGCCGACTATGGCTACACCTTC. Protein product: CASRPPGADYGYTF.

This chain connects TRBV19 to TRBJ2-2; D remains unclear. The V gene's germline CDR1 is LNHDA and CDR2 SQIVND (reference sequence). CDR3 length: 13 amino acids. Deletions cut 6 bases from V and 2 bases from J, with 7 bases between. The CDR3 loop is CASRGLNTGELFF. The CDR3 nucleotides are TGTGCCAGTAGGGGTCTTAACACCGGGGAGCTGTTTTTT.

This clone turned up a few times. The V gene is TRBV13, the J gene TRBJ2-4; possible D gene TRBD2, 5 bases. The germline V and J ends were trimmed by 2 bases and 0 bases, with 11 bases remaining between them. Germline-derived CDR1 and CDR2 are PRHDT and FYEKMQ (reference sequence). The CDR3 loop spans 16 amino acids. The CDR3 spells CASSLSGDAAKNIQYF. The CDR3 nucleotides read TGTGCCAGCAGCTTAAGCGGCGACGCAGCCAAAAACATTCAGTACTTC.

The chain links TRBV7-2 to TRBJ2-1; D may be TRBD1 (7 bases). The germline V gene has CDR1 SGHTA and CDR2 FQGNSA. The V and J ends lost 0 bases and 9 bases respectively, with 12 bases between them. The CDR3 has 14 amino acids. The chain's CDR3 is CASSLARGVGEQFF. In DNA, the CDR3 is TGTGCCAGCAGCTTAGCCAGGGGGGTAGGTGAGCAGTTCTTC. The whole variable domain, filled in from reference TRBV7-2 and TRBJ2-1, reads GAGVSQSPSNKVTEKGKDVELRCDPISGHTALYWYRQSLGQGLEFLIYFQGNSAPDKSGLPSDRFSAERTGGSVSTLTIQRTQQEDSAVYLCASSLARGVGEQFFGPGTRLTVL.

This chain uses TRBV7-9 with TRBJ2-3; D is ambiguous. The CDR3 is made up of 12 amino acids. Trimming removed 5 bases from V and 2 bases from J, with 5 bases in between. CDR1 is SEHNR, CDR2 FQNEAQ, per germline (reference sequence). CDR3 coding DNA: TGTGCCAGCAGCCATCCCACAGATACGCAGTATTTT. Translating gives CASSHPTDTQYF.